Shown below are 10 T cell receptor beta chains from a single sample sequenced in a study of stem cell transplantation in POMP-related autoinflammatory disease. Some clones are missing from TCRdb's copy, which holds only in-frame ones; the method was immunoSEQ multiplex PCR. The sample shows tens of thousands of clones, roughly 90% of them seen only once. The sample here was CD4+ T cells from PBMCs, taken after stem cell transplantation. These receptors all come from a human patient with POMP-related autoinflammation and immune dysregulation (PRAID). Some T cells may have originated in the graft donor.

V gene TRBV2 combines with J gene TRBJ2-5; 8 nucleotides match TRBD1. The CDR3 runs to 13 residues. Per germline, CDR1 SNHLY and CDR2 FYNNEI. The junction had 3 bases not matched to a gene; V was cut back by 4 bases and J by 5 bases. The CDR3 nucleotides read TGTGCCAGCAGTGCCGGGACAGGCGAGACCCAGTACTTC. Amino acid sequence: CASSAGTGETQYF.

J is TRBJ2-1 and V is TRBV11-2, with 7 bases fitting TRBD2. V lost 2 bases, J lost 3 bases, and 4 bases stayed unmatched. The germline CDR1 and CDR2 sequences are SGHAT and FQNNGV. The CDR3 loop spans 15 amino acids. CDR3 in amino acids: CASSLSSGSYNEQFF. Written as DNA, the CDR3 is TGTGCCAGCAGCTTATCTAGCGGAAGCTACAATGAGCAGTTCTTC.

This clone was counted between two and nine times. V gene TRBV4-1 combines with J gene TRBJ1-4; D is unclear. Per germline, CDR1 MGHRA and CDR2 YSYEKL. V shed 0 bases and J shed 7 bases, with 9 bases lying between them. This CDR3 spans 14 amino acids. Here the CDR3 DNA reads TGCGCCAGCAGCCAAGACTGGGTCCGTGAAAAACTGTTTTTT. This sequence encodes CASSQDWVREKLFF.

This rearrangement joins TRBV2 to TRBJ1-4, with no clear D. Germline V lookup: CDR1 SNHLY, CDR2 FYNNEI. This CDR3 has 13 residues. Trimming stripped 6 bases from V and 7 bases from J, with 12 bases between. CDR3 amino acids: CASRTAQTEKLFF. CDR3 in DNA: TGTGCCAGCAGGACGGCCCAGACTGAAAAACTGTTTTTT.

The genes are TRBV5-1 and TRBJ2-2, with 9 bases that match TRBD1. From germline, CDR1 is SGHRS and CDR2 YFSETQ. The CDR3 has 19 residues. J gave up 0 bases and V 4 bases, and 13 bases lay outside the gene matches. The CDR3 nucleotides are TGCGCCAGCAGCAAACCGGGACAGGGATTGAACGCGAACACCGGGGAGCTGTTTTTT. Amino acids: CASSKPGQGLNANTGELFF.

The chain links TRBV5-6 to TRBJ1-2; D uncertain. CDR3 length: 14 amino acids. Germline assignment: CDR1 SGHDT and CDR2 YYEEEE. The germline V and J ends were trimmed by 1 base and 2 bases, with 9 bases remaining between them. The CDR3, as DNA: TGTGCCAGCAGCTTGATTATTGAAAACTATGGCTACACCTTC. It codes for CASSLIIENYGYTF.

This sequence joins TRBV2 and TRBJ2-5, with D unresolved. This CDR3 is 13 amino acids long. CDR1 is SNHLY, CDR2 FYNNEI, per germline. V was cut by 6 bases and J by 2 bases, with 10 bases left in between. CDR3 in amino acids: CASRRATQETQYF. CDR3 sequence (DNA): TGTGCCAGCAGAAGAGCTACGCAAGAGACCCAGTACTTC.

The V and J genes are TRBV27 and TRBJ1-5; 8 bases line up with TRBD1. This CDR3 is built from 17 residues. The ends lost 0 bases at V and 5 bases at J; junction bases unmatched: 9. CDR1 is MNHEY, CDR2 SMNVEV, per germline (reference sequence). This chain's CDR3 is CASSLSARTGGYQPQHF. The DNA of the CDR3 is TGTGCCAGCAGTTTATCGGCCCGTACAGGGGGTTATCAGCCCCAGCATTTT.

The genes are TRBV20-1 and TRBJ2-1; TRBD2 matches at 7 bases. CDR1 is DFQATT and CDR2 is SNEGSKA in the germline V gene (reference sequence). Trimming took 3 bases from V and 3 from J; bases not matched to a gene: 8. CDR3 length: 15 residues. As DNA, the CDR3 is TGCAGTGCTAGTTCCGACAGCGGGATCTACAATGAGCAGTTCTTC. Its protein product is CSASSDSGIYNEQFF.

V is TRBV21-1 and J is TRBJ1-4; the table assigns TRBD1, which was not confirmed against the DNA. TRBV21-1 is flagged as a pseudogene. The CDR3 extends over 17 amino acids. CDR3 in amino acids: CASSKTTPTGLDEKLFF. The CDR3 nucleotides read TGTGCCAGCAGCAAAACAACCCCTACAGGGCTTGATGAAAAACTGTTTTTT.